Listed here is a single TCR beta chain. A much larger clone differs from this one at a single base, so this may be a read error. This record belongs to a study of metastatic and nonmetastatic thyroid tumors. Study-level information: Repertoires from blood and tumor or nodule tissue of malignant and benign thyroid patients were compared.

Each patient went into thyroid surgery without having received any treatment. There are 17 residues in the CDR3. V gave up 7 bases and J gave up 3 bases; unmatched junction bases: 12. From germline, CDR1 is DFQATT and CDR2 SNEGSKA (reference sequence). TCRdb recomputed clones from the PCR reads via MiXCR. The sample lists roughly 5,200 clones, roughly 30% occurring once. The receptor comes from a female donor with papillary thyroid cancer or a benign thyroid nodule (not recorded which). Some clones in this sample may be carry-over from other donors' samples. The sequenced material came from adjacent normal tissue. The chain is built from TRBV20-1 and TRBJ2-7; 16 bases align to TRBD2. The CDR3 protein is CSGTGTSGGAMGYEQYF. The DNA of the CDR3 is TGCAGTGGAACCGGGACTAGCGGGGGGGCTATGGGCTACGAGCAGTACTTC.